This entry concerns a single TCR beta chain. Libraries were prepared by immunoSEQ multiplex PCR; TCRdb keeps only in-frame clonotypes and omits some of them. The table shows fewer than 95,000 clones, with approximately 90% occurring only once. The sample is drawn from a study of T cells in localized non-small cell lung cancer. The CDR3 runs to 12 residues. Trimming took 8 bases from V and 5 from J; bases not matched to a gene: 4. Germline V CDR1 and CDR2: SNHLY, FYNNEI. This sample comprised PBMCs, obtained before any cancer treatment. The V gene is TRBV2, the J gene TRBJ1-2; 8 bases fit TRBD1. This TCR came from a woman aged 40 to 75 with stage II squamous cell lung carcinoma. This CDR3 is CASGDRSYGYTF. Here the CDR3 DNA reads TGTGCCAGCGGGGACAGGAGTTATGGCTACACCTTC.